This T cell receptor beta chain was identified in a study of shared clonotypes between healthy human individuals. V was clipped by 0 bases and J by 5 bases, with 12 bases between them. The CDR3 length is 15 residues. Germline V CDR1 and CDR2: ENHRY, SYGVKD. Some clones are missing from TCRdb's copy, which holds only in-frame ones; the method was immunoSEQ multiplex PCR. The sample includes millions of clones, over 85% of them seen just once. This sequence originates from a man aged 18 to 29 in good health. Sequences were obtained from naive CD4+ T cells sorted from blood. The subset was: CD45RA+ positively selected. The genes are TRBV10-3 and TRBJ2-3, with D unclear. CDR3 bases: TGTGCCATCAGTGAGTCGGTGATCCTGGGAGATACGCAGTATTTT. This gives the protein CAISESVILGDTQYF.